This T cell receptor beta chain was recovered during a study of shared clonotypes between healthy human individuals. Study overall: Each donor's CD4 naive and CD4 memory cells filled three plates apiece, CD8 naive two, and CD8 memory one.

The germline V gene has CDR1 SGHTA and CDR2 FQGNSA. Trimming stripped 4 bases from V and 4 bases from J, with 16 bases between. This CDR3 comprises 16 residues. Terminally differentiated effector memory CD45RA+ cells were excluded from the naive CD8 cells, which were CD45RO-negative and positively selected for CCR7. Study processing details: Filtering differed since immunoSEQ provided only junctions, with no quality scores. Sequenced by immunoSEQ multiplex PCR; TCRdb stores in-frame clones only, minus some. Clonal size and the V and J genes are those of that table, whereas D and trimming came from the DNA. The data hold approximately 840,000 clones, with about 96% observed a single time.

The sequence was obtained from a young man in good health. This chain joins TRBV7-2 and TRBJ2-2; TRBD2 might be the D (6 bases). Sequencing used naive CD8+ T cells sorted from blood. The DNA of the CDR3 is TGTGCCAGCAGCTCCCCCCTTGGACTAATCACCGGGGAGCTGTTTTTT. Its translation: CASSSPLGLITGELFF.